The 10 T cell receptor beta chains listed next were all sequenced from one sample in a study of shared clonotypes between healthy human individuals. Naive CD8 populations comprised CD45RO-negative cells positively selected for CCR7, excluding terminally differentiated effector memory CD45RA+ cells. Sequencing was performed with immunoSEQ multiplex PCR; in TCRdb, only in-frame clones are kept and a portion is missing. The sample consists of about 1.9 million clones, just over 90% of them appearing once. The material sequenced was naive CD8+ T cells from PBMCs. These receptor sequences come from a man between 18 and 35 years old in good health. Some clones in this sample may be carry-over from other donors' samples.

This rearrangement joins TRBV9 to TRBJ2-5, with TRBD1 matching 8 bases. After removal of 4 bases from V and 3 bases from J, the junction contained 5 bases not matched to a gene. This CDR3 is built from 14 residues. The germline V gene has CDR1 SGDLS and CDR2 YYNGEE. The CDR3 coding sequence is TGTGCCAGCAGCACAGGGGGGTTGGAAGAGACCCAGTACTTC. Protein: CASSTGGLEETQYF.

The V and J genes are TRBV2 and TRBJ2-1, with D perhaps TRBD1 or TRBD2 (5 bases each). This CDR3 contains 14 residues. The V end lost 9 bases, the J end lost 5 bases, and 17 bases lay between the germline ends. Germline loops: CDR1 SNHLY, CDR2 FYNNEI. The CDR3 sequence is CARGERGRHNEQFF. The DNA of the CDR3 is TGTGCCAGAGGCGAGAGGGGCCGGCACAATGAGCAGTTCTTC.

The chain has TRBV2 and TRBJ1-1, with a weak D call TRBD1 (5 bases). CDR1 is SNHLY and CDR2 is FYNNEI in the germline V gene. V was trimmed by 2 bases and J by 0 bases, leaving 13 bases between them. CDR3 length equals 16 residues. DNA for the CDR3: TGTGCCAGCAGTGAATCCAGGATGGGGGTGAACACTGAAGCTTTCTTT. This translates into CASSESRMGVNTEAFF.

The chain uses TRBV5-1 and TRBJ2-1, with D maybe TRBD2 (5 bases). The CDR3 length is 13 residues. V shed 2 bases and J shed 11 bases, with 14 bases lying between them. Germline V gene sequence: CDR1 SGHRS, CDR2 YFSETQ. CDR3 residues: CASSLGGSPQQFF. In nucleotides, the CDR3 is TGCGCCAGCAGCTTAGGCGGGTCTCCCCAGCAGTTCTTC.

The chain combines TRBV7-9 with TRBJ2-2; perhaps TRBD2 as D (5 bases). With 4 bases removed from V and 2 bases from J, the gap between germline ends came to 11 bases. The CDR3 totals 15 residues. CDR1 and CDR2 from the germline V gene are SEHNR and FQNEAQ (reference sequence). CDR3 amino acids: CASSWTGFNTGELFF. The CDR3 DNA reads as TGTGCCAGCAGCTGGACGGGATTTAACACCGGGGAGCTGTTTTTT.

This clone has just a few counts. The sample has other DNA sequences that encode this CDR3 too. This chain uses TRBV9 with TRBJ1-1; 10 bases align to TRBD1. V dropped 1 base and J dropped 1; count of bases not matched to a gene: 1. There are 15 residues in the CDR3. The germline V gene has CDR1 SGDLS and CDR2 YYNGEE. This chain's CDR3 is CASSVRDRGNTEAFF. CDR3 nucleotide sequence: TGTGCCAGCAGCGTACGGGACAGGGGGAACACTGAAGCTTTCTTT.

This clone was observed once. The gene calls are TRBV29-1 and TRBJ2-3, with TRBD1 matching over 8 bases. The CDR3 runs 13 residues. Germline assignment: CDR1 SQVTM and CDR2 ANQGSEA. V was pared by 5 bases and J by 6 bases, with 7 bases of the junction left unmatched. The CDR3 DNA reads TGCAGCGTTCAACCAGGGGGCCTGGATACGCAGTATTTT. Its protein product is CSVQPGGLDTQYF.

In the case of this clone: This sample includes further DNA sequences coding for the same CDR3. The rearrangement links TRBV5-1 to TRBJ2-1; D call uncertain. This CDR3 is 13 amino acids long. Germline V CDR1 and CDR2: SGHRS, YFSETQ. Trimming stripped 0 bases from V and 4 bases from J, with 5 bases between. Here the CDR3 reads CASSLGSYNEQFF. As DNA, the CDR3 is TGCGCCAGCAGCTTGGGGAGTTACAATGAGCAGTTCTTC.

The chain links TRBV9 to TRBJ2-3; TRBD2 aligns across 8 bases. In germline, CDR1 is SGDLS, CDR2 YYNGEE. The CDR3 spans 18 residues. The V gene end was trimmed by 4 bases and the J gene end by 0 bases; junction bases not matched to a gene: 13. The CDR3 sequence: CASSSRASGSLSTDTQYF. The CDR3 DNA is TGTGCCAGCAGCTCCCGGGCTAGCGGGTCGCTTAGCACAGATACGCAGTATTTT.

The genes are TRBV6-5 and TRBJ2-5; D might be TRBD1 (6 bases). V was trimmed by 7 bases and J by 3 bases, leaving 9 bases between them. CDR3 length: 12 residues. Germline CDR1 reads MNHEY; CDR2 reads SVGAGI. CDR3 amino acids: CASTSGEETQYF. CDR3 DNA: TGTGCCAGCACTTCAGGGGAAGAGACCCAGTACTTC.